A single sample gave rise to the 21 T cell receptor beta chains below, sequenced in a study of control samples from healthy donors and cancer patients. The data were produced by immunoSEQ multiplex PCR, yet TCRdb's version contains in-frame clones alone and is incomplete. The sample records around 80,000 clones, roughly 86% being singletons. Sample: blood. The receptors were sampled from a man aged 45-65 years in good health.

This clone appeared once. The chain links TRBV5-1 to TRBJ2-3; D uncertain. Germline lookup yields CDR1 SGHRS and CDR2 YFSETQ. This CDR3 is built from 15 residues. Trimming pared 5 bases from V and 0 bases from J, leaving 13 bases between. The CDR3 region is CASRHGETSTDTQYF. CDR3 in DNA: TGCGCCAGCAGGCATGGCGAGACTAGCACAGATACGCAGTATTTT.

The rearrangement joins TRBV1 to TRBJ1-1; the table's D call, TRBD1, was not checked against the DNA. TRBV1 is given as a pseudogene. The CDR3 is 14 amino acids. CDR3 loop: CTSRLQGHPTEAFF. The CDR3 coding sequence is TGCACCAGCAGACTACAGGGACATCCCACTGAAGCTTTCTTT.

The chain links TRBV7-2 to TRBJ1-2; D is ambiguous. The CDR3 spans 14 residues. V was shortened by 4 bases and J by 7 bases, with 16 bases between the two germline ends. Germline V gene sequence: CDR1 SGHTA, CDR2 FQGNSA. The CDR3 sequence is CASSSPRLHAGYTF. The CDR3 DNA sequence: TGTGCCAGCAGCTCCCCCCGGCTGCACGCTGGCTACACCTTC.

This chain joins TRBV5-1 and TRBJ2-3; possibly TRBD2 for D (5 bases). The V end was cut by 5 bases, the J end by 5 bases, with 18 bases between. Germline CDR1 is SGHRS and CDR2 is YFSETQ. This CDR3 comprises 15 residues. The CDR3, as DNA: TGCGCCAGCAGGTTCGGGGTTAACTTGGGAGATACGCAGTATTTT. As protein: CASRFGVNLGDTQYF.

Regarding this clone: The sample carries other DNA sequences with the same CDR3. The genes are TRBV27 and TRBJ2-5, with a weak D call TRBD1 (5 bases). V shed 6 bases and J shed 4 bases, with 12 bases lying between them. The CDR3 has 13 amino acids. The germline CDR1 and CDR2 sequences are MNHEY and SMNVEV (reference sequence). The CDR3 DNA is TGTGCCAGCAGCCTCAGGGTTGGAGAGACCCAGTACTTC. Residues: CASSLRVGETQYF.

The chain uses TRBV18 and TRBJ2-1; tentative D call: TRBD1 (6 bases). V lost 3 bases, J lost 4 bases, and 13 bases lay in between. CDR3 length: 15 residues. Looked up from germline, CDR1 is KGHSH and CDR2 is LQKENI. The CDR3 loop reads CASSPRQAIYNEQFF. CDR3 DNA sequence: TGTGCCAGCTCACCTCGACAGGCTATATACAATGAGCAGTTCTTC.

The V gene is TRBV3-1 (or the pseudogene TRBV3-2), the J gene TRBJ1-5; tentative D call: TRBD1 (5 bases). CDR1 is LGHDT and CDR2 is YNNKEL in the germline V gene (reference sequence). The CDR3 extends over 15 amino acids. V dropped 1 base and J dropped 5 bases, with 12 bases sitting between them. The chain's CDR3 is CASSQGAGGDQPQHF. In DNA form, the CDR3 reads TGTGCCAGCAGCCAAGGGGCCGGGGGAGATCAGCCCCAGCATTTT.

The gene calls are TRBV5-8 and TRBJ1-5, with a tentative D call TRBD1 (5 bases). V was cut by 0 bases and J by 3 bases, with 10 bases left in between. There are 15 residues in the CDR3. CDR1 and CDR2 from the germline V gene are SGHTS and YDEGEE. CDR3 sequence: CASSLVQELNQPQHF. CDR3 DNA: TGTGCCAGCAGCTTGGTACAGGAGCTCAATCAGCCCCAGCATTTT.

This clone showed up just a few times. The rearrangement uses TRBV2 and TRBJ1-2, with TRBD1 matching 8 bases. V trimming: 11 bases; J trimming: 4 bases; junction bases outside the gene matches: 3. In germline, CDR1 is SNHLY, CDR2 FYNNEI. The CDR3 loop spans 11 amino acids. CDR3 in DNA: TGTGCCGGCGACAGGGGCTATGGCTACACCTTC. Its translation: CAGDRGYGYTF.

The chain recombines TRBV27 with TRBJ1-6; tentatively, D is TRBD1 (5 bases). The V gene's germline CDR1 is MNHEY and CDR2 SMNVEV (reference sequence). CDR3 size: 14 residues. V lost 5 bases and J lost 4, with 9 bases in between. The CDR3 reads CASSPGGYNSPLHF. The CDR3 nucleotides read TGTGCCAGCAGTCCCGGGGGTTATAATTCACCCCTCCACTTT.

A few counts support this clone. CDR3 in amino acids: CASSLAGSSTDTQYF. Here the CDR3 DNA reads TGTGCCAGCAGCTTAGCGGGAAGCAGCACAGATACGCAGTATTTT. The rearrangement joins TRBV7-9 to TRBJ2-3; D gene unclear. CDR1 is SEHNR, CDR2 FQNEAQ, per germline (reference sequence). This CDR3 region has 15 residues. Trimming took 0 bases from V and 0 from J, leaving 7 bases between them. Full variable domain (rest looked up from reference TRBV7-9 and TRBJ2-3): DTGVSQNPRHKITKRGQNVTFRCDPISEHNRLYWYRQTLGQGPEFLTYFQNEAQLEKSRLLSDRFSAERPKGSFSTLEIQRTEQGDSAMYLCASSLAGSSTDTQYFGPGTRLTVL.

The genes are TRBV4-3 and TRBJ1-2; 7 bases map to TRBD1. Per germline, CDR1 LGHNA and CDR2 YSLEER. With 0 bases clipped from V and 5 bases from J, the junction kept 6 bases outside the gene matches. This CDR3 contains 15 residues. The DNA of the CDR3 is TGCGCCAGCAGCCAAGAGTTGGGACAGCTTTATGGCTACACCTTC. Its translation: CASSQELGQLYGYTF.

The rearrangement links TRBV11-2 to TRBJ2-5; D uncertain. The CDR3 contains 12 residues. V dropped 0 bases and J dropped 10 bases, with 9 bases sitting between them. Germline V gene data show CDR1 as SGHAT and CDR2 as FQNNGV. The DNA for the CDR3 is TGTGCCAGCAGCTTAGAGCGAGAGGTCCAGTACTTC. Translating it yields CASSLEREVQYF.

The chain combines TRBV10-2 with TRBJ1-1, with D tentatively TRBD1 (5 bases). Trimming pared 2 bases from V and 1 base from J, leaving 11 bases between. This CDR3 has 15 amino acids. Germline values: CDR1 WSHSY, CDR2 SAAADI. CDR3 nucleotides: TGCGCCAGCAGTGAGAGGGGCAGCAGGAACACTGAAGCTTTCTTT. Translation: CASSERGSRNTEAFF.

This clone was detected once. V is TRBV2 and J is TRBJ1-4; 8 bases fit TRBD1. This CDR3 has 15 amino acids. Germline V gene sequence: CDR1 SNHLY, CDR2 FYNNEI. J lost 2 bases, V lost 1 base, and 0 bases had no gene match. The CDR3 nucleotides are TGTGCCAGCAGTGAAGGGACAGGGACTAATGAAAAACTGTTTTTT. Translating gives CASSEGTGTNEKLFF.

The chain is built from TRBV2 and TRBJ1-1; D remains unclear. The CDR3 spans 13 residues. CDR1 is SNHLY, CDR2 FYNNEI, per germline. V lost 6 bases and J 1 base, leaving 9 bases between the germline ends. The CDR3 nucleotides read TGTGCCAGCAGCGTGGAACAGAACACTGAAGCTTTCTTT. It is translated as CASSVEQNTEAFF. The entire variable domain, with the rest obtained from reference TRBV2 and TRBJ1-1, is as follows: EPEVTQTPSHQVTQMGQEVILRCVPISNHLYFYWYRQILGQKVEFLVSFYNNEISEKSEIFDDQFSVERPDGSNFTLKIRSTKLEDSAMYFCASSVEQNTEAFFGQGTRLTVV.

V is TRBV4-3 and J is TRBJ2-7; D ambiguous. Per germline, CDR1 LGHNA and CDR2 YSLEER. The CDR3 totals 16 residues. The V and J ends lost 0 bases and 2 bases respectively, with 14 bases between them. For the CDR3, the DNA is TGCGCCAGCAGCCAAGATCTGAGAGCACCAACCTACGAGCAGTACTTC. Its protein is CASSQDLRAPTYEQYF.

The chain couples TRBV4-1 to TRBJ1-4; 7 nucleotides align to TRBD1. This CDR3 spans 16 amino acids. Germline CDR1 is MGHRA and CDR2 is YSYEKL. V was pared by 3 bases and J by 5 bases, with 9 bases of the junction left unmatched. The CDR3, as DNA: TGCGCCAGCAGCCACCCGGGGGAGACAGGGAATGAAAAACTGTTTTTT. Protein product: CASSHPGETGNEKLFF.

The rearrangement joins TRBV5-8 to TRBJ1-6; 7 nucleotides line up with TRBD1. CDR1 SGHTS and CDR2 YDEGEE come from the germline V gene. V lost 0 bases, J lost 10 bases, and 7 bases stayed unmatched. This CDR3 comprises 15 residues. The CDR3 region has the DNA TGTGCCAGCAGCTTGGGACAGGGCTATAGATCACCCCTCCACTTT. Translating it yields CASSLGQGYRSPLHF.

This clone has a single count. The V gene is TRBV6-5, the J gene TRBJ2-7, with D perhaps TRBD2 (5 bases). The CDR3 runs 12 residues. The V end lost 6 bases, the J end lost 6 bases, and 12 bases lay between the germline ends. The germline V gene has CDR1 MNHEY and CDR2 SVGAGI. The CDR3 here is CASSHGESEQYF. The CDR3 nucleotides read TGTGCCAGCAGCCACGGGGAATCCGAGCAGTACTTC.

The rearrangement joins TRBV10-3 to TRBJ2-7; maybe TRBD1 (5 bases). V was clipped by 0 bases and J by 6 bases, with 12 bases between them. This CDR3 spans 14 amino acids. In germline, CDR1 is ENHRY, CDR2 SYGVKD. This chain's CDR3 is CAISESRVPGEQYF. The CDR3 nucleotides read TGTGCCATCAGTGAGTCCAGGGTCCCGGGCGAGCAGTACTTC.